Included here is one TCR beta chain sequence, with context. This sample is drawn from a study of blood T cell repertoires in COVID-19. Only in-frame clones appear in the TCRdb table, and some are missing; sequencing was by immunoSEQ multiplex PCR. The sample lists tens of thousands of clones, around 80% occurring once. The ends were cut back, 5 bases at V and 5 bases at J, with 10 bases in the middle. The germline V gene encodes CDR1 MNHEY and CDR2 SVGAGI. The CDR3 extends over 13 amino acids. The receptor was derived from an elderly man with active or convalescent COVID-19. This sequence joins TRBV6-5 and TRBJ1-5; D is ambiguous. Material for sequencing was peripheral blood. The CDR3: CASSPSIDQPQHF. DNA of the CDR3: TGTGCCAGCAGTCCCTCCATAGATCAGCCCCAGCATTTT.